Listed below are T cell receptor beta chains from one sample, sequenced in a study of T cell changes during pregnancy in multiple sclerosis. The method was immunoSEQ multiplex PCR; TCRdb's version includes in-frame clones alone and lacks a portion of them. The data hold approximately 70,000 clones, with 90% to 95% observed a single time. The input for sequencing was peripheral blood, taken in the third trimester of pregnancy. All receptors come from a female donor in good health, enrolled as a control in a pregnancy study. CDR3s include the opening cysteine and the closing phenylalanine or tryptophan. The D gene is left open where the match is weak. Some rows mark clone size as missing; the rest say once, few, many or name a class of expanded clone.

V gene	J gene	clone size	D gene	CDR3 DNA	CDR3 protein
TRBV19	TRBJ2-1	-	TRBD2	TGTGCCAGTAGTCTCGTAGCGGGGGAGGGCAATGAGCAGTTCTTC	CASSLVAGEGNEQFF
TRBV5-1	TRBJ2-2	-	TRBD2	TGCGCCAGCAGCTTGGTTAGCGGGGCAGACACCGGGGAGCTGTTTTTT	CASSLVSGADTGELFF
TRBV6-5	TRBJ1-2	-	-	TGTGCCAGCAGTTCCACGGACAAGAACTATGGCTACACCTTC	CASSSTDKNYGYTF
TRBV28	TRBJ1-5	-	-	TGTGCCAGCAGGCCCGGGTATAGCAATCAGCCCCAGCATTTT	CASRPGYSNQPQHF
TRBV19	TRBJ1-1	few	TRBD1	TGTGCCAGTAGTATTAGGGACAGCATGAACACTGAAGCTTTCTTT	CASSIRDSMNTEAFF
TRBV19	TRBJ2-1	-	-	TGTGCCAGCTCCGGGGGCTCCTACAATGAGCAGTTCTTC	CASSGGSYNEQFF
TRBV19	TRBJ1-1	few	-	TGTGCCAGTAGTATGGGGGGAGACCCTGAAGCTTTCTTT	CASSMGGDPEAFF
TRBV6-1	TRBJ2-7	-	TRBD1	TGTGCCAGCAGTGGGGGACAGCTCATTTACTACGAGCAGTACTTC	CASSGGQLIYYEQYF
TRBV6-5	TRBJ1-2	-	TRBD1	TGTGCCAGCAGTGGGCCGGGACAGGGGCAGTGGGGCTACACCTTC	CASSGPGQGQWGYTF
TRBV14	TRBJ2-7	-	-	TGTGCCTCTGGACGGACAGACTTCTACGAGCAGTACTTC	CASGRTDFYEQYF
TRBV4-1	TRBJ2-7	-	TRBD2	TGCGCCAGCAGCCAAGAGGGGCTAGCGGGAGGCGGTTCCTACGAGCAGTACTTC	CASSQEGLAGGGSYEQYF
TRBV7-9	TRBJ1-1	-	TRBD1	TGTGCCAGCAGTCCAACGGGTCCAGGGGGCCGCACTGAAGCTTTCTTT	CASSPTGPGGRTEAFF
TRBV10-3	TRBJ1-1	-	TRBD1	TGTGCCATCGGTTCTCTGGGGACAGGGTTTAACACTGAAGCTTTCTTT	CAIGSLGTGFNTEAFF
TRBV13	TRBJ1-1	-	-	TGTGCCAGCAGCTTACAGGGGTATCCTGAAGCTTTCTTT	CASSLQGYPEAFF
TRBV5-1	TRBJ1-1	-	TRBD1	TGCGCCAGCAGCTCATCGACAGGGGGCATTAGAATGAACACTGAAGCTTTCTTT	CASSSSTGGIRMNTEAFF
TRBV9	TRBJ2-4	-	-	TGTGCCAGCAGCGGTTCCGGAGGGGGGGCTTTGGACATTCAGTACTTC	CASSGSGGGALDIQYF
TRBV7-2	TRBJ2-1	once	-	TGTGCCAGCAGCTTACTCCGGGTCAATGAGCAGTTCTTC	CASSLLRVNEQFF
TRBV2	TRBJ1-2	once	TRBD1	TGTGCCAGCAGTGAAGCCCCGACAGGGTTTGACTATGGCTACACCTTC	CASSEAPTGFDYGYTF
TRBV9	TRBJ1-4	once	-	TGTGCCAGCAGCCCCGTTTCCACTAATGAAAAACTGTTTTTT	CASSPVSTNEKLFF
TRBV19	TRBJ2-7	-	TRBD1	TGTGCCAGTAGTATTCCGGGACAGGGGAGCTACGAGCAGTACTTC	CASSIPGQGSYEQYF
TRBV27	TRBJ2-1	-	TRBD2	TGTGCCAGCAGTTTATGGGGGACTAGCGGTCTTAGCTCCTACAATGAGCAGTTCTTC	CASSLWGTSGLSSYNEQFF
TRBV7-2	TRBJ2-1	once	TRBD1	TGTGCCAGCAGCCCTGGGACAGGGAAAAACAATGAGCAGTTCTTC	CASSPGTGKNNEQFF
TRBV30	TRBJ2-1	-	TRBD2	TGTGCCTGGACGGCCTACGGGCTAGCGGGGGTTGAGCAGTTCTTC	CAWTAYGLAGVEQFF
TRBV4-3	TRBJ2-5	-	TRBD2	TGCGCCAGCAGCCAAGTAGCGGGTTACCAAGAGACCCAGTACTTC	CASSQVAGYQETQYF
TRBV11-2	TRBJ2-3	once	-	TGTGCCAGCAGCTTAATTGAACACCCTAGCACAGATACGCAGTATTTT	CASSLIEHPSTDTQYF
TRBV2	TRBJ2-1	-	TRBD2	TGTGCCAGCCTAGGATGGGTAGCGGGGGGCCTCAGCTCCTACAATGAGCAGTTCTTC	CASLGWVAGGLSSYNEQFF
TRBV2	TRBJ1-3	-	-	TGTGCCAGCAGCGAGGAGGTTACCTCTGGAAACACCATATATTTT	CASSEEVTSGNTIYF
TRBV5-1	TRBJ2-1	-	TRBD1	TGCGCCAGCAGCTACCCCCGGGACAGGGGGTTCAATGAGCAGTTCTTC	CASSYPRDRGFNEQFF
TRBV30	TRBJ2-2	-	-	TGTGCCTGGAGTGTAGAAAGACAGGCGGCTTCCGGGGAGCTGTTTTTT	CAWSVERQAASGELFF
TRBV20-1	TRBJ1-1	-	TRBD1	TGCAGTGACAGGGGGCGCACTGAAGCTTTCTTT	CSDRGRTEAFF
TRBV6-5	TRBJ2-2	-	TRBD1	TGTGCCAGCAGTTCCCCCCGCACAGGGGTTGCCGGGGAGCTGTTTTTT	CASSSPRTGVAGELFF
TRBV4-1	TRBJ2-7	-	-	TGCGCCAGCAGCCAAATGCTCCGGAGCTCCTACGAGCAGTACTTC	CASSQMLRSSYEQYF
TRBV4-3	TRBJ2-2	-	TRBD2	TGCGCCAGCAGCCAAGTGCTCGGGAGGGCCTCCGGGGAGCTGTTTTTT	CASSQVLGRASGELFF
TRBV9	TRBJ2-7	once	-	TGTGCCAGCAGCGTAAGCCAGGGCTCCGTCTACGAGCAGTACTTC	CASSVSQGSVYEQYF
TRBV5-1	TRBJ2-2	-	-	TGCGCCAGCAGGCAACCGGGACTGGGAATAACCGGGGAGCTGTTTTTT	CASRQPGLGITGELFF
TRBV2	TRBJ1-4	-	TRBD1	TGTGCCAGCATTCGGACAGGGGGCAATGAAAAACTGTTTTTT	CASIRTGGNEKLFF
TRBV19	TRBJ1-2	-	TRBD1	TGTGCCAGTAGTCGGGACAGGGGACGGGATGGCTACACCTTC	CASSRDRGRDGYTF
TRBV7-2	TRBJ2-7	-	-	TGTGCCAGCAGCGTAGGCGTGTGGGGGGGGGCCCGCGAGCAGTACTTC	CASSVGVWGGAREQYF
TRBV2	TRBJ1-1	once	-	TGTGCCAGCAGTGTAGGGAAGGGGGGGAGAAGTGAAGCTTTCTTT	CASSVGKGGRSEAFF
TRBV7-9	TRBJ1-1	few	-	TGTGCCAGCAGCTTGCCCGCGAGGAACACTGAAGCTTTCTTT	CASSLPARNTEAFF
TRBV18	TRBJ2-1	-	-	TGTGCCAGCTCACAAAGGGAAGACAGTTACAATGAGCAGTTCTTC	CASSQREDSYNEQFF